The 23 T cell receptor beta chains reported below all come from one sample, sequenced in a study of CD8 T cells in ankylosing spondylitis. General observations from the study: A TCR beta motif of several highly homologous variants seemed to mark ankylosing spondylitis blood.

TCRdb ran MiXCR on the 5' RACE reads and lists one entry per CDR3 protein. In the table there are some 840,000 distinct CDR3 sequences, approximately 10% of which are singletons. Which antigens these TCRs recognize remains unknown. Sequencing used blood, either unsorted or a sorted T cell fraction (not recorded which). The receptors derive from a male donor with ankylosing spondylitis.

The chain couples TRBV6-1 to TRBJ1-4; 8 bases map to TRBD1. The germline CDR1 and CDR2 sequences are MNHNS and SASEGT. The J segment lost 2 bases and the V segment lost 8 bases, leaving 7 bases of the junction unmatched. This CDR3 comprises 15 residues. For the CDR3, the DNA is TGTGCCAGCGCCAGACAGGGGTTCACTAATGAAAAACTGTTTTTT. Its translation: CASARQGFTNEKLFF.

The chain recombines TRBV11-2 with TRBJ2-1, with D perhaps TRBD1 (5 bases). V lost 5 bases and J 12 bases, leaving 11 bases between the germline ends. Germline CDR1 and CDR2: SGHAT and FQNNGV. This CDR3 region has 11 residues. CDR3 residues: CASSQGGGQFF. CDR3 in DNA: TGTGCCAGCAGCCAGGGCGGTGGGCAGTTCTTC.

This chain links TRBV28 with TRBJ1-6; D not resolved. V was shortened by 3 bases and J by 1 base, with 13 bases between the two germline ends. Per the germline V gene, CDR1 is MDHEN and CDR2 is SYDVKM. The CDR3 length is 17 residues. CDR3 sequence: CASSLLDLKSYNSPLHF. The DNA of the CDR3 is TGTGCCAGCAGTTTGTTGGACCTAAAGTCCTATAATTCACCCCTCCACTTT.

The sample holds a few counts of this clonotype. V is TRBV24-1 and J is TRBJ1-2; 7 bases agree with TRBD1. V lost 9 bases to trimming and J lost 3 bases; unmatched junction nucleotides: 6. CDR1 KGHDR and CDR2 SFDVKD come from the germline V gene. This CDR3 comprises 13 residues. This chain's CDR3 is CATSDRVHYGYTF. The CDR3 coding sequence is TGTGCCACCTCTGACAGGGTCCACTATGGCTACACCTTC.

Only a few counts were recorded for this clonotype. V and J are TRBV18 and TRBJ2-7, with 8 bases aligning to TRBD2. Germline values: CDR1 KGHSH, CDR2 LQKENI. The CDR3 is 13 residues long. With V trimmed by 5 bases and J by 2 bases, 2 bases remained unmatched. The CDR3 sequence: CASSGTSPYEQYF. In DNA form, the CDR3 reads TGTGCCAGCTCAGGGACTAGTCCCTACGAGCAGTACTTC.

This clonotype was counted only a few times. V gene TRBV7-9 combines with J gene TRBJ1-1; D is ambiguous. V lost 3 bases to trimming and J lost 0 bases, with 8 bases between them. Germline V gene lookup returns CDR1 SEHNR and CDR2 FQNEAQ (reference sequence). This CDR3 has 14 residues. The CDR3 reads CASSLRSLNTEAFF. The CDR3 DNA sequence: TGTGCCAGCAGCTTGCGATCTTTGAACACTGAAGCTTTCTTT.

The J gene is TRBJ1-6, the V gene TRBV20-1; a weak D match, TRBD1 (5 bases). The CDR3 runs 17 residues. CDR1 DFQATT and CDR2 SNEGSKA come from the germline V gene (reference sequence). With 6 bases removed from V and 5 bases from J, the gap between germline ends came to 23 bases. CDR3 in DNA: TGCAGTGCCCGAAACCCTCAGGGTCCCCACAATAATTCACCCCTCCACTTT. As protein: CSARNPQGPHNNSPLHF.

This clonotype was seen a handful of times. The chain has TRBV10-3 and TRBJ2-5; 9 nucleotides match TRBD1. After removal of 10 bases from V and 5 bases from J, the junction contained 11 bases not matched to a gene. Germline-derived CDR1 and CDR2 are ENHRY and SYGVKD. The CDR3 extends over 14 amino acids. CDR3 residues: CATKDRGGRETQYF. In nucleotides, the CDR3 is TGTGCCACCAAGGACAGGGGTGGACGGGAGACCCAGTACTTC.

This clonotype appeared a few times. The chain employs TRBV28 and TRBJ1-1; D not resolved. The CDR3 runs 13 residues. The germline V and J ends were trimmed by 4 bases and 4 bases, with 10 bases remaining between them. Germline CDR1 reads MDHEN; CDR2 reads SYDVKM. The CDR3 DNA reads as TGTGCCAGCAGTTCCGTAGGGAGCACTGAAGCTTTCTTT. Encoded protein: CASSSVGSTEAFF.

This chain links TRBV12-3 or TRBV12-4 with TRBJ2-5; no clear D gene. The length of the CDR3 is 13 residues. The V and J ends lost 3 bases and 5 bases respectively, with 10 bases between them. The CDR3 here is CASSFGRWETQYF. The CDR3 DNA sequence: TGTGCCAGCAGTTTCGGACGCTGGGAGACCCAGTACTTC.

This clonotype was recorded at least ten times. This rearrangement joins TRBV7-2 to TRBJ2-1, with unresolved D. Trimming took 3 bases from V and 7 from J, leaving 13 bases between them. This CDR3 is 14 amino acids long. Germline loops: CDR1 SGHTA, CDR2 FQGNSA. The CDR3 reads CASSFLGSWNEQFF. The CDR3 DNA reads as TGTGCCAGCAGCTTCCTCGGGTCGTGGAATGAGCAGTTCTTC.

This chain joins TRBV6-1 and TRBJ2-3; 11 nucleotides line up with TRBD2. Germline lookup yields CDR1 MNHNS and CDR2 SASEGT. Losses at the gene ends were 5 bases for V and 6 bases for J; bases not matched to a gene: 7. This CDR3 region has 15 residues. CDR3 nucleotides: TGTGCCAGCAGTCTTAGCGGGAGGGGTTGGGATACGCAGTATTTT. This encodes CASSLSGRGWDTQYF.

This clonotype occurred a few times. The CDR3 sequence: CASSTGFRETQYF. CDR3 coding DNA: TGTGCCAGCTCCACAGGTTTCCGAGAGACCCAGTACTTC. V gene TRBV11-3 combines with J gene TRBJ2-5, with D perhaps TRBD1 (5 bases). The CDR3 extends over 13 amino acids. The ends were cut back, 8 bases at V and 4 bases at J, with 14 bases in the middle. Per the germline V gene, CDR1 is SGHNT and CDR2 is YENEEA.

This clonotype was detected a few times. The V call is TRBV11-2, the J call TRBJ2-3; 9 bases line up with TRBD1. This CDR3 is 18 amino acids long. The germline CDR1 and CDR2 sequences are SGHAT and FQNNGV. Trimming removed 2 bases from V and 0 bases from J; junction bases left unmatched: 9. Written as DNA, the CDR3 is TGTGCCAGCAGCTTACTAACAGGAGGGACAGGGAGCACAGATACGCAGTATTTT. Translation gives CASSLLTGGTGSTDTQYF.

This clonotype was seen only a few times. The chain couples TRBV5-5 to TRBJ2-3; D unclear. Germline loops: CDR1 SGHKS, CDR2 YYEKEE (reference sequence). The CDR3 is made up of 16 amino acids. The germline V and J ends were trimmed by 4 bases and 2 bases, with 17 bases remaining between them. CDR3 residues: CASSLRFWTTTDTQYF. CDR3 coding DNA: TGTGCCAGCAGCCTAAGGTTCTGGACCACCACAGATACGCAGTATTTT.

This clonotype was seen a handful of times. The chain links TRBV7-2 to TRBJ1-5; tentatively, D is TRBD1 (5 bases). The CDR3 sequence is 16 residues long. Trimming left V 2 bases short and J 0 bases short, with 11 bases between. Germline CDR1 is SGHTA and CDR2 is FQGNSA. CDR3 region: CASSLLGGPSNQPQHF. The CDR3 nucleotides read TGTGCCAGCAGCTTACTCGGGGGACCTAGCAATCAGCCCCAGCATTTT.

The CDR3 nucleotides read TGCAGTGCTAGCAGGGGGTCGGAGTGGAACACTGAAGCTTTCTTT. Translating gives CSASRGSEWNTEAFF. This chain uses TRBV20-1 with TRBJ1-1, with 7 bases identical to TRBD1. The CDR3 is made up of 15 amino acids. Germline V gene sequence: CDR1 DFQATT, CDR2 SNEGSKA (reference sequence). V was clipped by 3 bases and J by 1 base; unmatched bases: 8.

This clonotype was counted at least ten times. V gene TRBV20-1 combines with J gene TRBJ1-5; D gene ambiguous. The CDR3 is 13 residues long. V shed 4 bases and J shed 0 bases, with 7 bases lying between them. Germline V gene sequence: CDR1 DFQATT, CDR2 SNEGSKA (reference sequence). This CDR3 is CSANPDSNQPQHF. In nucleotides, the CDR3 is TGCAGTGCTAACCCAGATAGCAATCAGCCCCAGCATTTT.

This clonotype was seen a handful of times. The rearrangement uses TRBV9 and TRBJ2-5; D may be TRBD1 (6 bases). The CDR3 length is 14 residues. The V end lost 3 bases, the J end lost 1 base, and 10 bases lay between the germline ends. Per germline, CDR1 SGDLS and CDR2 YYNGEE. The CDR3 spells CASSGRTVQETQYF. For the CDR3, the DNA is TGTGCCAGCAGCGGGAGGACAGTCCAAGAGACCCAGTACTTC.

This clonotype has ten or more counts. The V call is TRBV29-1, the J call TRBJ1-5, with 7 bases lining up with TRBD1. J lost 7 bases, V lost 7 bases, and 10 bases had no gene match. The CDR3 has 13 residues. The V gene's germline CDR1 is SQVTM and CDR2 ANQGSEA. DNA for the CDR3: TGCAGCGCACGGACAGGAATCGACCAGCCCCAGCATTTT. It translates to CSARTGIDQPQHF. The entire variable domain, with the rest obtained from reference TRBV29-1 and TRBJ1-5, is as follows: SAVISQKPSRDICQRGTSLTIQCQVDSQVTMMFWYRQQPGQSLTLIATANQGSEATYESGFVIDKFPISRPNLTFSTLTVSNMSPEDSSIYLCSARTGIDQPQHFGDGTRLSIL.

The CDR3 DNA reads TGCGCCAGCAGCCAGACAGGGTTCAGCACAGATACGCAGTATTTT. Translating gives CASSQTGFSTDTQYF. This sequence joins TRBV4-3 and TRBJ2-3, with 7 bases aligning to TRBD1. V lost 3 bases to trimming and J lost 0 bases; unmatched junction nucleotides: 3. CDR1 is LGHNA and CDR2 is YSLEER in the germline V gene. CDR3 length: 15 amino acids.

V is TRBV7-9 and J is TRBJ2-7, with 7 bases that match TRBD1. Per the germline V gene, CDR1 is SEHNR and CDR2 is FQNEAQ (reference sequence). The CDR3 sequence is 14 residues long. V was clipped by 5 bases and J by 3 bases; unmatched bases: 7. The CDR3 nucleotides read TGTGCCAGCAGCACCCGGGACAGCGACTACGAGCAGTACTTC. Translated: CASSTRDSDYEQYF.

V and J are TRBV6-2 or TRBV6-3 and TRBJ2-2, with D perhaps matching TRBD1 or TRBD2 (5 bases each). With 2 bases removed from V and 4 bases from J, the gap between germline ends came to 17 bases. Germline CDR1 reads MNHEY; CDR2 reads SVGEGT. This CDR3 has 17 amino acids. The CDR3 loop reads CASSYPSGARGTGELFF. DNA of the CDR3: TGTGCCAGCAGTTACCCCTCTGGGGCACGGGGCACCGGGGAGCTGTTTTTT.